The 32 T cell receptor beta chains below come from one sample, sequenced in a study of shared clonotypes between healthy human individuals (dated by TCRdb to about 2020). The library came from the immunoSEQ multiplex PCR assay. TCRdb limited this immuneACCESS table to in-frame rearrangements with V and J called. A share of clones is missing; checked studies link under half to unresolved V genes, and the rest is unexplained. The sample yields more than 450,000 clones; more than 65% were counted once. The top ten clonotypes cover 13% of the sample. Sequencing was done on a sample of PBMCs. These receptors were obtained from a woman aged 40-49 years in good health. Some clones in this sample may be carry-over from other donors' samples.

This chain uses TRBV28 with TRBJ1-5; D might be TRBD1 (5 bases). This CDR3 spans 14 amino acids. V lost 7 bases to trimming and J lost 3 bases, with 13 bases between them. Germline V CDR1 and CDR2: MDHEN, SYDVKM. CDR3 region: CASTLGPFNQPQHF. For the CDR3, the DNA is TGTGCCAGCACCCTGGGGCCGTTCAATCAGCCCCAGCATTTT.

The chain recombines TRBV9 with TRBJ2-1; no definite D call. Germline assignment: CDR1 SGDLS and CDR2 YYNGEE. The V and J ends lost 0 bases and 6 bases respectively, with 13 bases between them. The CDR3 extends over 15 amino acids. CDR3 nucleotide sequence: TGTGCCAGCAGCGTAGGGGCCGGGCAATTCAATGAGCAGTTCTTC. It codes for CASSVGAGQFNEQFF.

CDR3 sequence reads: CATSRRLAGVGETQYF. The CDR3 DNA reads TGTGCCACCAGCAGAAGACTAGCGGGAGTAGGTGAGACCCAGTACTTC. The chain recombines TRBV15 with TRBJ2-5; 12 bases are shared with TRBD2. The CDR3 extends over 16 amino acids. Germline CDR1 LNHNV, CDR2 YYDKDF (reference sequence). With 2 bases clipped from V and 5 bases from J, the junction kept 6 bases outside the gene matches.

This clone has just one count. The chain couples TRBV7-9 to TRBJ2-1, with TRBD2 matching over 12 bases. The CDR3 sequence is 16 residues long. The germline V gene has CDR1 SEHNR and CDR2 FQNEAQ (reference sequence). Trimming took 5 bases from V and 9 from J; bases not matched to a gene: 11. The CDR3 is CASSPGGLAGGTEQFF. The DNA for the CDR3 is TGTGCCAGCAGCCCCGGAGGCCTAGCGGGAGGGACTGAGCAGTTCTTC.

DNA for the CDR3: TGTGCCATCAGCCCAAATGGAGCAGATACGCAGTATTTT. This translates into CAISPNGADTQYF. This chain links TRBV10-3 with TRBJ2-3, with D hard to call. CDR3 size: 13 residues. Germline V gives CDR1 ENHRY, CDR2 SYGVKD. The germline V and J ends were trimmed by 6 bases and 4 bases, with 11 bases remaining between them.

CDR3 amino acids: CASSYSYNAGNTEAFF. The CDR3, as DNA: TGTGCCAGCAGTTACTCCTATAATGCAGGGAACACTGAAGCTTTCTTT. The chain joins TRBV6-5 to TRBJ1-1; no reliable D call. The V gene lost 0 bases and the J gene lost 1 base, with 12 bases spanning the gap. The V gene's germline CDR1 is MNHEY and CDR2 SVGAGI. The CDR3 is 16 amino acids.

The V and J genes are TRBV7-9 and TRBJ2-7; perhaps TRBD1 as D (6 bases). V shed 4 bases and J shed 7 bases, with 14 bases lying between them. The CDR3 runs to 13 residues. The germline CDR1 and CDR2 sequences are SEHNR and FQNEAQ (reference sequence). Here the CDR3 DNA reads TGTGCCAGCAGCTCCCGGGACATAAAAGAGCAGTACTTC. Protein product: CASSSRDIKEQYF. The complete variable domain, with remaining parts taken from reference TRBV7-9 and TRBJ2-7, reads DTGVSQNPRHKITKRGQNVTFRCDPISEHNRLYWYRQTLGQGPEFLTYFQNEAQLEKSRLLSDRFSAERPKGSFSTLEIQRTEQGDSAMYLCASSSRDIKEQYFGPGTRLTVT.

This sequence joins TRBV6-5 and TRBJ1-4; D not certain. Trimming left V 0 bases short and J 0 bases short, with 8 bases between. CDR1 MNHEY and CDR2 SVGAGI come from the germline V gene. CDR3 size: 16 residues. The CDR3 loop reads CASSYSPHATNEKLFF. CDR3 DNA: TGTGCCAGCAGTTACTCGCCGCATGCAACTAATGAAAAACTGTTTTTT.

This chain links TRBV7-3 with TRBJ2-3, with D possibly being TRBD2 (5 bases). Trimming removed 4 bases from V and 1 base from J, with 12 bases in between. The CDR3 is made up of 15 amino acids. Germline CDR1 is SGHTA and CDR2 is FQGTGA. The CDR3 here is CASSSRRSGTDTQYF. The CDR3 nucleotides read TGTGCCAGCAGCTCCCGGAGGTCAGGCACAGATACGCAGTATTTT.

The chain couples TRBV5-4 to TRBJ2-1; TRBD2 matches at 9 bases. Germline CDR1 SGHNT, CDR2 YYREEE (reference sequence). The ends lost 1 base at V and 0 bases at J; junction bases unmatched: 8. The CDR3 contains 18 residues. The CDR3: CASSLRTGTSYSYNEQFF. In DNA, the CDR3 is TGTGCCAGCAGCTTGCGGACCGGGACTAGCTACTCCTACAATGAGCAGTTCTTC.

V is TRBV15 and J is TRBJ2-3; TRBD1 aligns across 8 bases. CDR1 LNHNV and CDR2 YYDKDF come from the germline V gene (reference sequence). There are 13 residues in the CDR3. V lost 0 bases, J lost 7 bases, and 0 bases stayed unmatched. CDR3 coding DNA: TGTGCCACCAGCAGAGACAGGGGGCATACGCAGTATTTT. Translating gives CATSRDRGHTQYF.

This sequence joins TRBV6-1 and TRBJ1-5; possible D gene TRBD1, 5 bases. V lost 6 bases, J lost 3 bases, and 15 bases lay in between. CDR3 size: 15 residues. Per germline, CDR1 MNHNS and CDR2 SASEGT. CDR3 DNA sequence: TGTGCCAGCAGCATGACAGAAACCCTCAATCAGCCCCAGCATTTT. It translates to CASSMTETLNQPQHF.

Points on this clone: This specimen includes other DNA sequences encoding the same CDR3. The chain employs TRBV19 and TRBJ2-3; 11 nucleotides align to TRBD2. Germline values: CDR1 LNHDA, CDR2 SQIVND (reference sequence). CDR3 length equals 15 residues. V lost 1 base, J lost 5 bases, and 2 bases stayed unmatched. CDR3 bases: TGTGCCAGTAGTATAGGACTAGCGGGACAAGATACGCAGTATTTT. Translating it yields CASSIGLAGQDTQYF.

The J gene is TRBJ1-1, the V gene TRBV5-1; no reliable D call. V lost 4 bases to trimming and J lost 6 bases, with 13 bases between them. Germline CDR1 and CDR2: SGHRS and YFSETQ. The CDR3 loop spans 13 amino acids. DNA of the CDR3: TGCGCCAGCAGCCAAAACGCTAATTCTGAAGCTTTCTTT. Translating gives CASSQNANSEAFF.

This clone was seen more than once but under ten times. The CDR3 spells CASSTGGTPTEAFF. The CDR3 region has the DNA TGTGCCAGCAGCACGGGAGGGACACCCACTGAAGCTTTCTTT. The V call is TRBV21-1, the J call TRBJ1-1. TRBV21-1 corresponds to a pseudogene. CDR3 size: 14 residues.

The CDR3 nucleotides read TGTGCCAGCAGTCGGGACAGTAGTTTGGGCTACACCTTC. Translating gives CASSRDSSLGYTF. The V call is TRBV2, the J call TRBJ1-2, with 7 bases that match TRBD1. CDR1 is SNHLY and CDR2 is FYNNEI in the germline V gene. V shed 5 bases and J 8 bases; nucleotides not matched to a gene: 8. The CDR3 covers 13 residues.

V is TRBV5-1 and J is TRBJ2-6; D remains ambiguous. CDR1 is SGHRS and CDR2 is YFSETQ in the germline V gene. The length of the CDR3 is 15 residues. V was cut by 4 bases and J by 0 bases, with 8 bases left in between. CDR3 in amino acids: CASSPTGSGANVLTF. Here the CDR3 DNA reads TGCGCCAGCAGCCCAACGGGCTCTGGGGCCAACGTCCTGACTTTC.

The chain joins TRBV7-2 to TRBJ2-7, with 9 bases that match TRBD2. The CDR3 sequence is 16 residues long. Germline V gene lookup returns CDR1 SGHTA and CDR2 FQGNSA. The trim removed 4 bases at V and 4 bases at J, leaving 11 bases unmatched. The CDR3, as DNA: TGTGCCAGCAGCTCACCCCAGCGGGGGGCGGTTTACGAGCAGTACTTC. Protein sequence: CASSSPQRGAVYEQYF. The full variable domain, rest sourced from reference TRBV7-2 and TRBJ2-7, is GAGVSQSPSNKVTEKGKDVELRCDPISGHTALYWYRQSLGQGLEFLIYFQGNSAPDKSGLPSDRFSAERTGGSVSTLTIQRTQQEDSAVYLCASSSPQRGAVYEQYFGPGTRLTVT.

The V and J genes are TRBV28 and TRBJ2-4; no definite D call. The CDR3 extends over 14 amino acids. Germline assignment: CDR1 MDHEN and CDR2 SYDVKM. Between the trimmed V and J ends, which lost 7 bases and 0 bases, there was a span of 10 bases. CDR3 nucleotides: TGTGCCAGCACCCCGCGGCTAGCCAAAAACATTCAGTACTTC. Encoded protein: CASTPRLAKNIQYF.

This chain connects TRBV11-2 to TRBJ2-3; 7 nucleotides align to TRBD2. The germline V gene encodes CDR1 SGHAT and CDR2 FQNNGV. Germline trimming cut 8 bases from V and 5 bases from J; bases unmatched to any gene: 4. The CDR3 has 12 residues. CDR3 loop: CASGRAQDTQYF. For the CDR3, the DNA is TGTGCCAGCGGGAGGGCGCAAGATACGCAGTATTTT.

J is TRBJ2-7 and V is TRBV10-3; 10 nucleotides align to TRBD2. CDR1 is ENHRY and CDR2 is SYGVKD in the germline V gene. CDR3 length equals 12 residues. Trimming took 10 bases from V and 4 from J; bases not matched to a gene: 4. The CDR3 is CATGLAEYEQYF. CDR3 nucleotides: TGTGCCACCGGACTAGCGGAATACGAGCAGTACTTC.

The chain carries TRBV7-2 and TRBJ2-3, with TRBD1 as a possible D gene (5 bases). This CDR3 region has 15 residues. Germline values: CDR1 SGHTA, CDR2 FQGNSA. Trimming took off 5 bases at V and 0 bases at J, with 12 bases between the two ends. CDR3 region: CASSPDTRSTDTQYF. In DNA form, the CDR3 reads TGTGCCAGCAGCCCGGACACTCGAAGCACAGATACGCAGTATTTT.

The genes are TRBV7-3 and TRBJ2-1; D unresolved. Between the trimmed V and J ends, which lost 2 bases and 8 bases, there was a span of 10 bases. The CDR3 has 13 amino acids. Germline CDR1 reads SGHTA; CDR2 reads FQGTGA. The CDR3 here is CASSLGFYDEQFF. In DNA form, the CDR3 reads TGTGCCAGCAGCTTAGGGTTTTACGATGAGCAGTTCTTC.

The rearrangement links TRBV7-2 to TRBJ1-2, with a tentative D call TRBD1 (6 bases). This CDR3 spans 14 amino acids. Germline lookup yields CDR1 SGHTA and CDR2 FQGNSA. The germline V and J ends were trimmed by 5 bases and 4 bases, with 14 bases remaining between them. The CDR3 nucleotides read TGTGCCAGCAGCAAGGACAGCGGAATCTATGGCTACACCTTC. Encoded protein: CASSKDSGIYGYTF.

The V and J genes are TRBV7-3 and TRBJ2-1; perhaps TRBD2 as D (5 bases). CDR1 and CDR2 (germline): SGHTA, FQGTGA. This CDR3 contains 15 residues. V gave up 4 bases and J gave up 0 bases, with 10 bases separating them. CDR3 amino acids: CASSSERTSYNEQFF. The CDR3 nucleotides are TGTGCCAGCAGCTCAGAGCGGACCTCCTACAATGAGCAGTTCTTC.

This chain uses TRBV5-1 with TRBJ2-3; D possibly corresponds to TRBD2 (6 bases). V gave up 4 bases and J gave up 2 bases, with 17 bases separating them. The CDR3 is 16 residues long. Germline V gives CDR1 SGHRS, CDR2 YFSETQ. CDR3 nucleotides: TGCGCCAGCAGCCCAAATAGCGGAAGAGTCACAGATACGCAGTATTTT. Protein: CASSPNSGRVTDTQYF.

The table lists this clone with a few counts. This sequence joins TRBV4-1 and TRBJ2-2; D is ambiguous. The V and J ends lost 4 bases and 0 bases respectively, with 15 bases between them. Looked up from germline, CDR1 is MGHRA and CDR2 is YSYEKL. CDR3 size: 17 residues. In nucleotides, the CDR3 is TGCGCCAGCAGCCTTTACTGGACGGAAGCGAACACCGGGGAGCTGTTTTTT. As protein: CASSLYWTEANTGELFF.

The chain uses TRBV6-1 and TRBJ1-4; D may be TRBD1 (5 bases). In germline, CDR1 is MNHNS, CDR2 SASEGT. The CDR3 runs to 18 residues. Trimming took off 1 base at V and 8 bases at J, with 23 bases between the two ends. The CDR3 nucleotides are TGTGCCAGCAGTGAAGGGTGGGGGATTGGGGGTTCTAGAGAAAAACTGTTTTTT. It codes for CASSEGWGIGGSREKLFF.

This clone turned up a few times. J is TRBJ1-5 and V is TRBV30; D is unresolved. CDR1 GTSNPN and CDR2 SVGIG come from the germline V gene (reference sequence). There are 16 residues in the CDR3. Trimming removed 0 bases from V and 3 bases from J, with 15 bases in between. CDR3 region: CAWSVPIGRFNQPQHF. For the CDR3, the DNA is TGTGCCTGGAGTGTACCGATCGGACGGTTCAATCAGCCCCAGCATTTT.

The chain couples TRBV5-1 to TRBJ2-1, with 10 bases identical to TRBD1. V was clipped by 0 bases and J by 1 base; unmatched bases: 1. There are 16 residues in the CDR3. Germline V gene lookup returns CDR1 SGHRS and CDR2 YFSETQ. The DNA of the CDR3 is TGCGCCAGCAGCTTGGGACAGGGGGCGTCCTACAATGAGCAGTTCTTC. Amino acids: CASSLGQGASYNEQFF.

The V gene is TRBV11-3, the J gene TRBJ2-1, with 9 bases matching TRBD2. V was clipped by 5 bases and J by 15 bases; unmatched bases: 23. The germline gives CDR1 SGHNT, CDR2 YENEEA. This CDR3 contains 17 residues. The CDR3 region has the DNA TGTGCCAGCAGCCGAGGGGAGCGGCTAGCGGGATGGAGTCCCCTGTTCTTC. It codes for CASSRGERLAGWSPLFF. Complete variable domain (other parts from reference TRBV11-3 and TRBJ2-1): EAGVVQSPRYKIIEKKQPVAFWCNPISGHNTLYWYLQNLGQGPELLIRYENEEAVDDSQLPKDRFSAERLKGVDSTLKIQPAELGDSAVYLCASSRGERLAGWSPLFFGPGTRLTVL.

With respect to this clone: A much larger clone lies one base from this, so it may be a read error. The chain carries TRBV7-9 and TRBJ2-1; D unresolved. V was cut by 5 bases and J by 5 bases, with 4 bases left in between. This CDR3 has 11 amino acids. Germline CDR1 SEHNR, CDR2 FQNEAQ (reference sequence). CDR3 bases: TGTGCCAGCAGCAACGACAATGAGCAGTTCTTC. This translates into CASSNDNEQFF.